This T cell receptor (beta chain) was sequenced for a study of neurological immune-mediated disorders. Time point of the sample: technical triplicate 2. Using its own MiXCR run on the 5' RACE reads, TCRdb lists one record per CDR3 protein. The sample consists of about 59,000 distinct CDR3 sequences, less than 25% of them appearing once. Germline V gene data show CDR1 as SGDLS and CDR2 as YYNGEE. The ends lost 4 bases at V and 5 bases at J; junction bases unmatched: 7. The CDR3 sequence is 14 residues long. This clonotype was counted at least ten times. This receptor was obtained from a man aged 60 to 75 with HTLV-1-associated myelopathy (HAM/TSP). The sequencing sample was made of PBMCs. V usage is TRBV9 and J usage is TRBJ2-5; TRBD1 aligns across 8 bases. The CDR3 reads CASSPRWTGETQYF. CDR3 bases: TGTGCCAGCAGCCCCCGTTGGACAGGGGAGACCCAGTACTTC.